In its sample, the clone carrying this T cell receptor beta chain was seen once. Its antigen remains unidentified. After removal of 7 bases from V and 4 bases from J, the junction contained 20 bases not matched to a gene. Germline assignment: CDR1 SQVTM and CDR2 ANQGSEA. This CDR3 has 17 amino acids. Clones were read by immunoSEQ multiplex PCR, and TCRdb kept only the in-frame ones, dropping some. The sample consists of nearly 95,000 clones, approximately 78% of them appearing once. The data were taken from a study of radiotherapy plus CTLA-4 blockade in lung cancer. Overall study: The study recorded objective responses in roughly 20% of patients and disease control in approximately 29%.

Overall study results and limits: Early blood T cell clone changes and increased post-radiation serum interferon-beta were reportedly the strongest response predictors. Following radiotherapy plus ipilimumab, tumor-derived TCR clones expanded in the blood.

People whose metastatic non-small-cell lung cancer was chemo-refractory got focal radiation along with CTLA-4 blockade by ipilimumab. The gene calls are TRBV29-1 and TRBJ2-5, with TRBD1 identical over 8 bases. This clonotype was sampled from a human donor with non-small cell lung cancer that progressed on radiotherapy plus ipilimumab. Sequencing used peripheral blood, obtained from a patient treated with radiotherapy plus ipilimumab. Here the CDR3 reads CSAGVPLGQGLRETQYF. CDR3 coding DNA: TGCAGCGCCGGGGTCCCGTTAGGACAGGGTCTCCGAGAGACCCAGTACTTC.